The sample holds many counts of the clone carrying this T cell receptor (beta chain). Trimming cost V 6 bases and J 7 bases, with 19 bases left between them. The CDR3 covers 15 residues. Molecular barcoding with unique molecular identifiers was used for the TCRbeta library. In TCRdb, the PCR reads were re-called with MiXCR into one record per CDR3 protein. Among just under 350,000 distinct CDR3 sequences, about 17% were seen once, and the ten largest hold around 41%. The data were obtained in a study of T-cell reconstitution after alpha-beta-depleted transplantation in children. The rearrangement uses TRBV12-3 or TRBV12-4 and TRBJ2-1; no clear D gene. This sample comprised PBMCs, mostly from graft donor cells, obtained 360 days after TCRalphabeta/CD19-depleted stem cell transplant. The TCR was taken from a male patient between 2 and 15 years old who had a stem cell transplant for acute lymphoblastic leukemia, so the T cells may come from the graft donor. The CDR3 region has the DNA TGTGCCAGCAGCCACGGGCCCCTAACTAATAATGAGCAGTTCTTC. Encoded protein: CASSHGPLTNNEQFF.